These 10 T cell receptor beta chains came from one sample sequenced in a study of T cells in Graves' hyperthyroidism and ophthalmopathy. Researchers took RNA transcripts and amplified the TCR beta CDR3 regions from them. Researchers ran a first-round RT-PCR on the TCR CDR3 using the HTBI primer set. MiXCR was run by TCRdb on the multiplex PCR reads, yielding one entry per CDR3 protein. The profile shows under 400,000 distinct CDR3 sequences, approximately 15% of them singletons. The sequenced material came from blood. Every receptor here comes from a woman aged 18-29 years with Graves' hyperthyroidism that later progressed to Graves' ophthalmopathy.

This clonotype was counted once. This chain uses TRBV28 with TRBJ2-3, with 11 bases fitting TRBD2. Trimming took 6 bases from V and 6 from J; bases not matched to a gene: 8. Germline CDR1 is MDHEN and CDR2 is SYDVKM. The CDR3 is 15 residues long. The CDR3 loop is CASSTLAGGVDTQYF. CDR3 coding DNA: TGTGCCAGCAGCACTCTAGCGGGAGGAGTGGATACGCAGTATTTT.

This clonotype came up a few times. The chain joins TRBV4-2 to TRBJ2-7, with 7 bases lining up with TRBD2. The CDR3 has 16 residues. CDR1 LGHNA and CDR2 YNFKEQ come from the germline V gene. The junction had 15 bases not matched to a gene; V was cut back by 3 bases and J by 7 bases. CDR3 residues: CASSQGVGGGPGEQYF. In DNA, the CDR3 is TGTGCCAGCAGCCAGGGGGTCGGGGGAGGGCCGGGTGAGCAGTACTTC.

In this sample, this clonotype turned up many times. J is TRBJ2-3 and V is TRBV28, with D tentatively TRBD2 (5 bases). Germline CDR1 and CDR2: MDHEN and SYDVKM. The CDR3 has 15 amino acids. V lost 5 bases and J 2 bases, leaving 14 bases between the germline ends. CDR3: CASSLLGLSTDTQYF. The CDR3 coding sequence is TGTGCCAGCAGTCTCCTCGGACTCTCCACAGATACGCAGTATTTT.

This clonotype has ten or more counts. The rearrangement uses TRBV6-5 and TRBJ1-3; D ambiguous. Trimming took 0 bases from V and 1 from J, leaving 7 bases between them. Germline values: CDR1 MNHEY, CDR2 SVGAGI. The CDR3 totals 15 residues. Here the CDR3 reads CASSYSSGSGNTIYF. CDR3 nucleotide sequence: TGTGCCAGCAGTTACTCGTCGGGATCTGGAAACACCATATATTTT.

This clonotype has ten or more counts. This rearrangement joins TRBV15 to TRBJ1-2; D not resolved. There are 17 residues in the CDR3. V lost 0 bases, J lost 4 bases, and 18 bases lay in between. Per germline, CDR1 LNHNV and CDR2 YYDKDF (reference sequence). The CDR3: CATSRDRARRPTYGYTF. In DNA, the CDR3 is TGTGCCACCAGCAGAGATCGAGCGAGGAGACCGACCTATGGCTACACCTTC.

This clonotype appeared many times. The genes are TRBV5-1 and TRBJ2-1; the match to TRBD2 covers 7 bases. The CDR3 totals 13 residues. Trimming took 2 bases from V and 9 from J; bases not matched to a gene: 5. CDR1 SGHRS and CDR2 YFSETQ come from the germline V gene. The CDR3 loop reads CASSFGLDREQFF. The DNA of the CDR3 is TGCGCCAGCAGCTTTGGACTAGACCGTGAGCAGTTCTTC.

This clonotype appeared many times. The chain couples TRBV30 to TRBJ1-2; maybe TRBD1 (5 bases). CDR3 length: 14 amino acids. V was shortened by 2 bases and J by 4 bases, with 14 bases between the two germline ends. Germline assignment: CDR1 GTSNPN and CDR2 SVGIG (reference sequence). CDR3 region: CAWSLAGTGYGYTF. The CDR3 DNA is TGTGCCTGGAGTTTGGCCGGGACGGGCTATGGCTACACCTTC.

V is TRBV4-1 and J is TRBJ2-7; 10 nucleotides agree with TRBD1. Germline V lookup: CDR1 MGHRA, CDR2 YSYEKL. With V trimmed by 5 bases and J by 2 bases, 12 bases remained unmatched. The CDR3 loop spans 17 amino acids. CDR3 loop: CASSAFTSGTGAYEQYF. The CDR3 coding sequence is TGCGCCAGCAGCGCCTTCACCTCCGGGACAGGGGCCTACGAGCAGTACTTC.

This clonotype was counted many times. V usage is TRBV10-2 and J usage is TRBJ2-5; 11 bases agree with TRBD2. Germline V lookup: CDR1 WSHSY, CDR2 SAAADI. Trimming removed 5 bases from V and 3 bases from J; junction bases left unmatched: 2. The CDR3 extends over 14 amino acids. DNA of the CDR3: TGCGCCAGCAGTATGACTAGCGGGGAAGAGACCCAGTACTTC. Translated, it gives CASSMTSGEETQYF.

The table lists this clonotype with a few counts. The gene calls are TRBV15 and TRBJ2-1; D remains unclear. With 0 bases removed from V and 8 bases from J, the gap between germline ends came to 8 bases. The germline gives CDR1 LNHNV, CDR2 YYDKDF (reference sequence). The length of the CDR3 is 13 residues. This CDR3 is CATSRDRVYEQFF. The CDR3 DNA is TGTGCCACCAGCAGAGATCGGGTTTATGAGCAGTTCTTC.